A single T cell receptor (beta chain) is shown here with its context. Its specificity is not known. This sample is drawn from a study of type 1 regulatory T cells. Across the study: T-allo10 is an in vitro-generated, Tr1-enriched CD4 T cell product specific for alloantigen.

The V gene's germline CDR1 is MNHNY and CDR2 SVGAGI (reference sequence). The length of the CDR3 is 14 residues. Losses at the gene ends were 2 bases for V and 6 bases for J; bases not matched to a gene: 6. Using its own MiXCR run on the reads, TCRdb lists one record per CDR3 protein. The repertoire holds fewer than 70,000 distinct CDR3 sequences, with about 62% as singletons. Graft donor-derived T-allo10 cells were described as host-alloantigen-specific, anergic, and alloantigen-specifically suppressive. The receptor comes from a human donor in good health. This chain connects TRBV6-6 to TRBJ1-1; TRBD1 aligns across 7 bases. Sequenced sample: cultured T cells, either the whole culture or a sorted T cell fraction (not recorded which). Subset meaning: Tr1-enriched cell product generated in vitro against host alloantigens. The CDR3 loop is CASSYDRVVAEAFF. The CDR3 DNA follows: TGTGCCAGCAGTTACGACAGGGTGGTAGCTGAAGCTTTCTTT.